Listed below are T cell receptor beta chains from one sample, sequenced in a study of T cell responses to AZD1222 COVID-19 vaccine. Only in-frame clones appear in the TCRdb table, and some are missing; sequencing was by immunoSEQ multiplex PCR. Among some 81,000 clones listed, 86% were seen once. The source material was peripheral blood, sampled 28 days after the second AZD1222 dose. Every receptor here comes from an adult who received the AZD1222 COVID-19 vaccine. CDR3s include the opening cysteine and the closing phenylalanine or tryptophan. The D gene is left open where the match is weak. The size field is filled for only some rows; it gives once, few, many or a size class.

j_gene,abundance,d_gene,v_gene,CDR3aa,CDR3nt
TRBJ1-1,-,TRBD1,TRBV5-8,CASSLGRGGNTEAFF,TGTGCCAGCAGCTTGGGCAGGGGGGGGAACACTGAAGCTTTCTTT
TRBJ2-7,-,TRBD2,TRBV19,CASSQGLAGEDEQYF,TGTGCCAGTAGCCAGGGACTAGCGGGAGAGGACGAGCAGTACTTC
TRBJ2-7,-,-,TRBV6-5,CASSPTVYEQYF,TGTGCCAGCAGCCCGACAGTCTACGAGCAGTACTTC
TRBJ2-7,-,TRBD1,TRBV7-2,CASSLDRAPYEQYF,TGTGCCAGCAGCTTGGACAGGGCCCCCTACGAGCAGTACTTC
TRBJ1-2,-,-,TRBV29-1,CSVDSPYGYTF,TGCAGCGTGGACAGTCCCTATGGCTACACCTTC
TRBJ1-2,-,TRBD1,TRBV28,CASSLVPGQGALGYTF,TGTGCCAGCAGTTTAGTGCCGGGACAGGGGGCTCTTGGCTACACCTTC
TRBJ2-1,-,-,TRBV29-1,CSVEVWALGDQTPSSYNEQFF,TGCAGCGTTGAAGTATGGGCCCTGGGGGACCAGACCCCAAGCTCCTACAATGAGCAGTTCTTC
TRBJ1-2,-,-,TRBV3-1/TRBV3-2,CASSQEELYGYTF,TGTGCCAGCAGCCAGGAAGAGCTTTATGGCTACACCTTC
TRBJ2-7,-,TRBD2,TRBV19,CASSPPGTSGVEQYF,TGTGCCAGTAGCCCTCCCGGGACTAGCGGGGTCGAGCAGTACTTC
TRBJ1-1,-,TRBD1,TRBV19,CASSGTGGNTEAFF,TGTGCCAGTAGCGGGACAGGGGGCAACACTGAAGCTTTCTTT
TRBJ1-6,-,-,TRBV5-5,CASSFHRTPLNSPLHF,TGTGCCAGCAGCTTCCACCGGACACCTCTTAATTCACCCCTCCACTTT
TRBJ1-4,few,TRBD1,TRBV5-6,CASSSTGVAPEKLFF,TGTGCCAGCAGCTCAACAGGGGTGGCGCCCGAAAAACTGTTTTTT
TRBJ1-1,-,TRBD1,TRBV10-3,CAIRDRGNVNTEAFF,TGTGCCATCAGGGACAGGGGGAATGTGAACACTGAAGCTTTCTTT
TRBJ2-5,once,TRBD2,TRBV7-9,CASSLLASGRETQYF,TGTGCCAGCAGCTTATTGGCTAGCGGGAGGGAGACCCAGTACTTC
TRBJ1-1,-,-,TRBV29-1,CSVVKGGGGTEAFF,TGCAGCGTTGTTAAGGGAGGTGGAGGCACTGAAGCTTTCTTT
TRBJ2-7,-,-,TRBV7-2,CASSLVGSGSYEQYF,TGTGCCAGCAGCTTAGTTGGCAGTGGTTCCTACGAGCAGTACTTC
TRBJ2-1,medium-sized,TRBD2,TRBV28,CASSWGTRGANEQFF,TGTGCCAGCAGTTGGGGGACTAGAGGGGCCAATGAGCAGTTCTTC
TRBJ1-2,-,TRBD1,TRBV5-5,CASSSGQASYGYTF,TGTGCCAGCAGCTCCGGACAGGCCTCCTATGGCTACACCTTC
TRBJ2-1,few,TRBD1,TRBV5-1,CASSPTGVVYNEQFF,TGCGCCAGCAGCCCGACAGGGGTCGTCTACAATGAGCAGTTCTTC
TRBJ2-7,-,-,TRBV6-5,CASTPSWVTYEQYF,TGTGCCAGCACCCCAAGCTGGGTTACCTACGAGCAGTACTTC
TRBJ1-1,-,TRBD1,TRBV7-9,CASQGAGYTEAFF,TGTGCCAGCCAGGGGGCCGGGTACACTGAAGCTTTCTTT
TRBJ1-1,-,-,TRBV4-2,CASSQGPEGRAQPFSEAFF,TGTGCCAGCAGCCAAGGACCGGAGGGCAGGGCCCAACCTTTCTCTGAAGCTTTCTTT
TRBJ1-1,-,-,TRBV5-1,CASSLTSGEAFF,TGCGCCAGCAGCTTGACCTCGGGCGAAGCTTTCTTT
TRBJ1-5,-,-,TRBV19,CASIGTLGKSNQPQHF,TGTGCGAGTATCGGGACACTCGGTAAGAGCAATCAGCCCCAGCATTTT
TRBJ1-2,-,-,TRBV9,CASSPLAHYGYTF,TGTGCCAGCAGCCCTTTGGCCCACTATGGCTACACCTTC
TRBJ1-2,-,-,TRBV29-1,CSVEDPSIRSYGYTF,TGCAGCGTTGAAGATCCGTCCATCCGGAGCTATGGCTACACCTTC
TRBJ1-1,-,-,TRBV4-1,CASSYLGQNTEAFF,TGCGCCAGCAGCTATCTGGGGCAGAACACTGAAGCTTTCTTT
TRBJ1-6,-,TRBD1,TRBV4-3,CASSPGQGNSPLHF,TGCGCCAGCAGCCCTGGACAGGGGAATTCACCCCTCCACTTT
TRBJ2-1,-,-,TRBV5-1,CASSSPTLNEQFF,TGCGCCAGCAGCTCCCCGACTTTAAATGAGCAGTTCTTC
TRBJ2-2,-,-,TRBV9,CASSARRGTGELFF,TGTGCCAGCAGCGCGAGGCGAGGGACCGGGGAGCTGTTTTTT
TRBJ2-4,-,-,TRBV5-4,CASSLLATKNIQYF,TGTGCCAGCAGCTTGCTTGCTACCAAAAACATTCAGTACTTC
TRBJ2-1,-,TRBD2,TRBV29-1,CSVEKTGLAGTYNEQFF,TGCAGCGTGGAGAAGACAGGGCTAGCGGGAACCTACAATGAGCAGTTCTTC
TRBJ1-1,-,-,TRBV6-1,CASSERGTEAFF,TGTGCCAGCAGTGAACGGGGTACTGAAGCTTTCTTT
TRBJ2-5,-,-,TRBV2,CASRAQETQYF,TGTGCCAGCAGGGCGCAAGAGACCCAGTACTTC
TRBJ1-2,-,-,TRBV7-9,CASSFGLGYGYTF,TGTGCCAGCAGCTTTGGGTTGGGGTATGGCTACACCTTC
TRBJ1-2,-,-,TRBV5-1,CASSLDVYGYTF,TGCGCCAGCAGCTTGGATGTTTATGGCTACACCTTC
TRBJ1-5,-,-,TRBV5-1,CASSPGEGGGIQPQHF,TGCGCCAGCAGCCCCGGGGAGGGGGGGGGCATTCAGCCCCAGCATTTT